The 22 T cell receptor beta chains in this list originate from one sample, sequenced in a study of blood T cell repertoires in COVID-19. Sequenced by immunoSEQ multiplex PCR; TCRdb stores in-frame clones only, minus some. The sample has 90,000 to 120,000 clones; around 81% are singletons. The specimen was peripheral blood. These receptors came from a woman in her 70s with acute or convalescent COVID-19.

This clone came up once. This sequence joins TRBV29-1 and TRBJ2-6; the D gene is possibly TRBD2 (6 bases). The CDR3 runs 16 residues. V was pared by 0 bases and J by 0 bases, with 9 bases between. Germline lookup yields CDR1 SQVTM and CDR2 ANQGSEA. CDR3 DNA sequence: TGCAGCGTTGAAGACATGGGGGGCTCTGGGGCCAACGTCCTGACTTTC. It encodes CSVEDMGGSGANVLTF.

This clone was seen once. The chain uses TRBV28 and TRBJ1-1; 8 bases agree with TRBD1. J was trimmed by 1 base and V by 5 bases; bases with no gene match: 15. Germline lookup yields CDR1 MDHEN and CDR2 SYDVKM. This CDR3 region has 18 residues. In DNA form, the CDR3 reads TGTGCCAGCAGTGTCCCCCACAGGGGGTATATGGAGAACACTGAAGCTTTCTTT. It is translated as CASSVPHRGYMENTEAFF.

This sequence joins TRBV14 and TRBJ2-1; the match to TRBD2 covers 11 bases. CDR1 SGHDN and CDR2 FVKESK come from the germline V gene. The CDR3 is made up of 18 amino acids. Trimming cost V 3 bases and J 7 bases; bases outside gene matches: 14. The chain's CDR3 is CASSHQSRLAGQKNEQFF. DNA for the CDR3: TGTGCCAGCAGCCACCAAAGTCGACTAGCGGGGCAGAAGAATGAGCAGTTCTTC.

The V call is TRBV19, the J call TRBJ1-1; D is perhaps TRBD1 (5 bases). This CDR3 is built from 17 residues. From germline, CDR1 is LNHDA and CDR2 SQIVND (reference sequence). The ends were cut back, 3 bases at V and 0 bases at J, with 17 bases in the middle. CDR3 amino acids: CASSIGGSRIMNTEAFF. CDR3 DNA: TGTGCCAGTAGTATCGGGGGATCCCGAATTATGAACACTGAAGCTTTCTTT. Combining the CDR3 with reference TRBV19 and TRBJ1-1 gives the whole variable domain DGGITQSPKYLFRKEGQNVTLSCEQNLNHDAMYWYRQDPGQGLRLIYYSQIVNDFQKGDIAEGYSVSREKKESFPLTVTSAQKNPTAFYLCASSIGGSRIMNTEAFFGQGTRLTVV.

This CDR3 is CASSPEGKRGYTF. The CDR3 DNA sequence: TGTGCCAGCTCACCAGAGGGAAAACGAGGCTACACCTTC. The chain carries TRBV18 and TRBJ1-2; no reliable D call. V was shortened by 2 bases and J by 8 bases, with 12 bases between the two germline ends. Germline V gene sequence: CDR1 KGHSH, CDR2 LQKENI. This CDR3 is built from 13 residues.

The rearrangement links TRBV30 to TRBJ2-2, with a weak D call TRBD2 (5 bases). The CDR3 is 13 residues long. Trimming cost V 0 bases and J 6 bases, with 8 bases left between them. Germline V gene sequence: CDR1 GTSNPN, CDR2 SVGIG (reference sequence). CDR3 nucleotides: TGTGCCTGGAGTGTACTGAGGGCCGGGGAGCTGTTTTTT. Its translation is CAWSVLRAGELFF.

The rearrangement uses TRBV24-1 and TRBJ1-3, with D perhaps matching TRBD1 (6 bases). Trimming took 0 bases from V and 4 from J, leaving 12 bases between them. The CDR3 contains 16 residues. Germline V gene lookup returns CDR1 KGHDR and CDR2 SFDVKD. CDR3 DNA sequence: TGTGCCACCAGTGATTTGAGGGGGTTACGAGGAAACACCATATATTTT. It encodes CATSDLRGLRGNTIYF.

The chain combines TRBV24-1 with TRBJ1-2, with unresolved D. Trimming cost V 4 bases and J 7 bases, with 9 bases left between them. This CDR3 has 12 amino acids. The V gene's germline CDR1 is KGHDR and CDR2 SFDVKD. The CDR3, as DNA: TGTGCCACCAGTGACCCGAGTCGTGGCTACACCTTC. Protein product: CATSDPSRGYTF.

The CDR3 here is CASSQDLGGRADEQFF. CDR3 coding DNA: TGTGCCAGCAGCCAAGATTTGGGCGGGAGGGCTGATGAGCAGTTCTTC. The genes are TRBV3-1 (or the pseudogene TRBV3-2) and TRBJ2-1; 9 positions match TRBD2. The length of the CDR3 is 16 residues. Losses at the gene ends were 0 bases for V and 8 bases for J; bases not matched to a gene: 8. Germline CDR1 reads LGHDT; CDR2 reads YNNKEL (reference sequence).

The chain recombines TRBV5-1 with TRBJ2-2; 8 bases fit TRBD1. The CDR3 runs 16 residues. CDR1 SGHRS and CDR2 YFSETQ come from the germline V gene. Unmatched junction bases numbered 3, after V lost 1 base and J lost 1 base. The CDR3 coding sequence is TGCGCCAGCAGCTTGTTTGGGACAGGGAACACCGGGGAGCTGTTTTTT. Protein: CASSLFGTGNTGELFF.

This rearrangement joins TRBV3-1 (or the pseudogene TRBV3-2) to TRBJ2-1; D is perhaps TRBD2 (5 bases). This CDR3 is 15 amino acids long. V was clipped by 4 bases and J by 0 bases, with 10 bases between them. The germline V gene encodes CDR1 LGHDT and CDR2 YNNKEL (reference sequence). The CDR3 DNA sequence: TGTGCCAGCAGCCCGGGAACCAGCTCCTACAATGAGCAGTTCTTC. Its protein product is CASSPGTSSYNEQFF.

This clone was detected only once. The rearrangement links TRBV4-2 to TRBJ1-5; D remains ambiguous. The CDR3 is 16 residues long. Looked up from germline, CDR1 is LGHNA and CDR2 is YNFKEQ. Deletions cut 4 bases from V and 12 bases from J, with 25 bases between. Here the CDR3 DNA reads TGTGCCAGCAGCCGCGGGGAGGCAGGCCTTGGGTCGATCCAGCATTTT. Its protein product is CASSRGEAGLGSIQHF.

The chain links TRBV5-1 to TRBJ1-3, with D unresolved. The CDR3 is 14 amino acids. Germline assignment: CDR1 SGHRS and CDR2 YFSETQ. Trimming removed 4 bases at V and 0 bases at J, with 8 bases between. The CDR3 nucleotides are TGCGCCAGCAGCATCGGGAGCTCTGGAAACACCATATATTTT. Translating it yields CASSIGSSGNTIYF.

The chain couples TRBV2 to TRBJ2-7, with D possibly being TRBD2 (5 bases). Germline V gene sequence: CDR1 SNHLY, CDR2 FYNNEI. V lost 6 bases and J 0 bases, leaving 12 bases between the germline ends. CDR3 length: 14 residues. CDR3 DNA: TGTGCCAGCAGACGGGGAATGAGCTCCTACGAGCAGTACTTC. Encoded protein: CASRRGMSSYEQYF.

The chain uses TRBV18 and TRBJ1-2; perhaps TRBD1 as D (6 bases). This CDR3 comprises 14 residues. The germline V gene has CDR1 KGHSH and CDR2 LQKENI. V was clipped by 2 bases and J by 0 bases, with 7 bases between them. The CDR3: CASSPRGTNYGYTF. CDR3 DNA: TGTGCCAGCTCACCAAGGGGGACTAACTATGGCTACACCTTC.

The CDR3 bases are TGTGCCAGCAGCCGCCAGAGGCCCGATCTATTCGGGCAGGGGACTGAAGCTTTCTTT. Translated: CASSRQRPDLFGQGTEAFF. The chain employs TRBV7-6 and TRBJ1-1; tentatively, D is TRBD1 (6 bases). The V gene lost 5 bases and the J gene lost 5 bases, with 30 bases spanning the gap. The V gene's germline CDR1 is SGHVS and CDR2 FNYEAQ. This CDR3 has 19 residues.

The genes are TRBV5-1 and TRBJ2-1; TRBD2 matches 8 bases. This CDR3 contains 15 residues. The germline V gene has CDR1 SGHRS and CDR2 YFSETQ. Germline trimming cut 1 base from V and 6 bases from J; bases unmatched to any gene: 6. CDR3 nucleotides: TGCGCCAGCAGCTTGCGCCGGGGGGGAGGCAATGAGCAGTTCTTC. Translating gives CASSLRRGGGNEQFF.

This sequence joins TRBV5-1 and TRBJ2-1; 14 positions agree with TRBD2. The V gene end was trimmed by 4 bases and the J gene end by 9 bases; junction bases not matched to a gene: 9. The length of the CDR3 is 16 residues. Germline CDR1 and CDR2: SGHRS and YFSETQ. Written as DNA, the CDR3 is TGCGCCAGCAGCCGGGGACTAGCGGGAGTTCTCGGTGAGCAGTTCTTC. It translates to CASSRGLAGVLGEQFF. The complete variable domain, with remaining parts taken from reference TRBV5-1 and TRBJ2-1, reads KAGVTQTPRYLIKTRGQQVTLSCSPISGHRSVSWYQQTPGQGLQFLFEYFSETQRNKGNFPGRFSGRQFSNSRSEMNVSTLELGDSALYLCASSRGLAGVLGEQFFGPGTRLTVL.

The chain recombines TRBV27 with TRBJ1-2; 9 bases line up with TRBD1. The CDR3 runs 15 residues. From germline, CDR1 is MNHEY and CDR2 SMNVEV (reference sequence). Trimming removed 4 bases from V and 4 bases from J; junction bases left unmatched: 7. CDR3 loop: CASSSGQGSFYGYTF. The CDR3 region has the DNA TGTGCCAGCAGTTCGGGACAGGGTAGTTTCTATGGCTACACCTTC.

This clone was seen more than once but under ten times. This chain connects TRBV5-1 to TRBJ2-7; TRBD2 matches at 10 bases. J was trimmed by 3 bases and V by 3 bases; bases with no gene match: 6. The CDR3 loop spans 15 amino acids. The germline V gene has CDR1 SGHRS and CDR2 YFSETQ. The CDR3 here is CASSSGLADHYEQYF. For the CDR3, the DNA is TGCGCCAGCAGCTCCGGACTAGCGGACCACTACGAGCAGTACTTC. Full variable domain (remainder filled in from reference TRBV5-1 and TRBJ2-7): KAGVTQTPRYLIKTRGQQVTLSCSPISGHRSVSWYQQTPGQGLQFLFEYFSETQRNKGNFPGRFSGRQFSNSRSEMNVSTLELGDSALYLCASSSGLADHYEQYFGPGTRLTVT.

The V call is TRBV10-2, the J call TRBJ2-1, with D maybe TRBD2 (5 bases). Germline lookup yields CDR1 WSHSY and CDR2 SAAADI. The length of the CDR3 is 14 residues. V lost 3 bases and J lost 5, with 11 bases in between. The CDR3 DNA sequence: TGCGCCAGCAGTGACGGACTCCTTAACAATGAGCAGTTCTTC. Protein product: CASSDGLLNNEQFF.

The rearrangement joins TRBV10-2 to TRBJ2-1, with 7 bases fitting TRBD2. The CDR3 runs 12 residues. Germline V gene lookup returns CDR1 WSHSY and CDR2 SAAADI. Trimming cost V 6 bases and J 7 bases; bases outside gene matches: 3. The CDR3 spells CASSPGGNEQFF. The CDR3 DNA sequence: TGCGCCAGCAGCCCGGGGGGAAATGAGCAGTTCTTC.